This T cell receptor beta chain appears in the sequencing data of a study of blood T cells in healthy people across ages. The study's findings and limits: Diversity of TCR beta per million T cells declined in a roughly linear way with age.

PBMCs, at least 6.5 million per sample, were isolated. The second PCR ran roughly 6 to 11 cycles with a sample-barcoded 5' primer and J-beta primers. TCRdb called the 5' RACE reads again in MiXCR, with one record for every CDR3 protein. Of roughly 800,000 distinct CDR3 sequences in the sample, around 36% were seen once. The V gene lost 5 bases and the J gene lost 11 bases, with 18 bases spanning the gap. This CDR3 contains 13 residues. A single count supports this clonotype. As yet, its antigen is unknown. The rearrangement joins TRBV12-3 or TRBV12-4 to TRBJ2-5; D gene unclear. This clonotype originated in a man aged 18 to 29 in good health. Sample: blood. In DNA, the CDR3 is TGTGCCAGCAGTCCCAAACAGCACAATGAGCAGTACTTC. Its translation: CASSPKQHNEQYF.